The 30 T cell receptor beta chains listed next were all sequenced from one sample in a study of PD-1 blockade in classical Hodgkin lymphoma. Time point reported: cycle 4 day 1 (C4D1), after about 6 weeks of nivolumab. Patients all relapsed after autologous stem cell transplantation, and there was variation in brentuximab vedotin exposure. CD8+ T cells were isolated from thawed PBMCs by magnetic negative selection. Assay: immunoSEQ multiplex PCR; the TCRdb copy retains only in-frame clones and omits some. The sample lists nearly 7,000 clones, roughly 60% occurring once. The specimen comprised CD8+ T cells from blood, sampled before the fourth cycle of nivolumab. Receptors originate from a human donor with classical Hodgkin lymphoma.

The genes are TRBV14 and TRBJ2-7; 12 positions match TRBD2. Trimming took 3 bases from V and 5 from J; bases not matched to a gene: 2. CDR1 and CDR2 from the germline V gene are SGHDN and FVKESK. The CDR3 length is 14 residues. CDR3 in amino acids: CASSHWTSGNEQYF. The DNA for the CDR3 is TGTGCCAGCAGCCATTGGACTAGCGGGAACGAGCAGTACTTC.

This clone turned up a few times. The rearrangement uses TRBV27 and TRBJ2-7; D possibly matches TRBD1 or TRBD2 (6 bases each). CDR3 length: 13 amino acids. The germline V gene encodes CDR1 MNHEY and CDR2 SMNVEV (reference sequence). Trimming took 9 bases from V and 0 from J, leaving 12 bases between them. The CDR3 sequence: CASLGGGSYEQYF. In DNA form, the CDR3 reads TGTGCCAGTCTCGGAGGGGGCTCCTACGAGCAGTACTTC.

In its sample, this clone was seen a few times. The chain combines TRBV9 with TRBJ2-2; D remains ambiguous. Germline CDR1 reads SGDLS; CDR2 reads YYNGEE. Trimming removed 0 bases at V and 3 bases at J, with 9 bases between. The CDR3 extends over 15 amino acids. DNA for the CDR3: TGTGCCAGCAGCGTAGAACGGACGTACACCGGGGAGCTGTTTTTT. Translating it yields CASSVERTYTGELFF.

In its sample, this clone was seen once. This chain uses TRBV4-1 with TRBJ2-7; tentatively, D is TRBD2 (5 bases). The CDR3 consists of 14 residues. Trimming removed 3 bases at V and 4 bases at J, with 13 bases between. Germline V CDR1 and CDR2: MGHRA, YSYEKL. This chain's CDR3 is CASSQERSGYEQYF. The DNA of the CDR3 is TGCGCCAGCAGCCAGGAGCGTTCGGGGTACGAGCAGTACTTC.

V is TRBV9 and J is TRBJ2-2; 12 bases map to TRBD1. V lost 0 bases to trimming and J lost 0 bases; unmatched junction nucleotides: 6. CDR1 is SGDLS, CDR2 YYNGEE, per germline. This CDR3 has 19 amino acids. DNA of the CDR3: TGTGCCAGCAGCGTAGAGGGGGGACAGGGGGCAGCGAACACCGGGGAGCTGTTTTTT. Translation gives CASSVEGGQGAANTGELFF. Based on the CDR3 plus reference TRBV9 and TRBJ2-2, the full variable domain is DSGVTQTPKHLITATGQRVTLRCSPRSGDLSVYWYQQSLDQGLQFLIQYYNGEERAKGNILERFSAQQFPDLHSELNLSSLELGDSALYFCASSVEGGQGAANTGELFFGEGSRLTVL.

In this sample, this clone turned up a few times. The chain links TRBV27 to TRBJ2-7; TRBD2 aligns across 11 bases. After removal of 4 bases from V and 2 bases from J, the junction contained 7 bases not matched to a gene. The CDR3 consists of 16 residues. Germline V gene lookup returns CDR1 MNHEY and CDR2 SMNVEV (reference sequence). CDR3 DNA sequence: TGTGCCAGCAGTTCACTCCTAGCGGGAGGACCCTACGAGCAGTACTTC. Protein: CASSSLLAGGPYEQYF.

In its sample, this clone ranks as large. The genes are TRBV19 and TRBJ2-7; possibly TRBD1 or TRBD2 for D (6 bases each). Germline V gene lookup returns CDR1 LNHDA and CDR2 SQIVND (reference sequence). The CDR3 extends over 11 amino acids. The V and J ends lost 7 bases and 6 bases respectively, with 10 bases between them. CDR3 DNA: TGTGCCAGTAAAGGGGGGATCGAGCAGTACTTC. As protein: CASKGGIEQYF.

The chain employs TRBV5-6 and TRBJ2-5, with unresolved D. Germline CDR1 reads SGHDT; CDR2 reads YYEEEE. V dropped 1 base and J dropped 2 bases, with 9 bases sitting between them. CDR3 length equals 14 residues. The CDR3 DNA reads as TGTGCCAGCAGCTTGCTTTGGGAACAAGAGACCCAGTACTTC. It translates to CASSLLWEQETQYF.

The chain joins TRBV7-2 to TRBJ1-5; 7 nucleotides align to TRBD1. V lost 5 bases and J lost 3; bases outside the gene matches: 10. The CDR3 has 16 amino acids. Germline-derived CDR1 and CDR2 are SGHTA and FQGNSA. The CDR3 nucleotides are TGTGCCAGCAGCAGGTCAGGGGGGGAGCTCAATCAGCCCCAGCATTTT. It codes for CASSRSGGELNQPQHF.

This sequence joins TRBV16 and TRBJ2-7, with TRBD2 identical over 8 bases. This CDR3 has 18 amino acids. J lost 2 bases, V lost 4 bases, and 16 bases had no gene match. The germline CDR1 and CDR2 sequences are KGHSY and FQNENV. Written as DNA, the CDR3 is TGTGCCAGCAGCCTAGGGGACTATACTAGCGGAGCAACCTACGAGCAGTACTTC. It yields the protein CASSLGDYTSGATYEQYF.

As regards this clone: The same CDR3 arises from other DNA sequences in this sample as well. The chain employs TRBV27 and TRBJ1-5, with D perhaps matching TRBD1 (6 bases). From germline, CDR1 is MNHEY and CDR2 SMNVEV (reference sequence). CDR3 size: 13 residues. Trimming stripped 5 bases from V and 7 bases from J, with 12 bases between. CDR3 residues: CASSPTRGQPQHF. As DNA, the CDR3 is TGTGCCAGCAGTCCGACCAGGGGACAGCCCCAGCATTTT.

This clone was detected a few times. Other nucleotide sequences from this sample produce the same CDR3. The genes are TRBV19 and TRBJ2-1; 9 bases are a match to TRBD2. The V gene's germline CDR1 is LNHDA and CDR2 SQIVND (reference sequence). V gave up 1 base and J gave up 5 bases; unmatched junction bases: 3. CDR3 size: 15 residues. CDR3 amino acids: CASSIVPSGNNEQFF. The CDR3 coding sequence is TGTGCCAGTAGTATAGTGCCTAGCGGGAACAATGAGCAGTTCTTC.

This clone was seen only a few times. The chain recombines TRBV28 with TRBJ2-7, with D maybe TRBD2 (5 bases). Germline loops: CDR1 MDHEN, CDR2 SYDVKM. V was trimmed by 4 bases and J by 4 bases, leaving 11 bases between them. This CDR3 has 13 amino acids. CDR3 sequence reads: CASSSRESYEQYF. The CDR3 bases are TGTGCCAGCAGTTCGAGGGAGTCGTACGAGCAGTACTTC.

By share, this clone ranks as medium-sized (0.01 to 0.1%). The gene calls are TRBV10-3 and TRBJ1-1; possibly TRBD1 for D (5 bases). There are 14 residues in the CDR3. Trimming took 10 bases from V and 1 from J, leaving 16 bases between them. From germline, CDR1 is ENHRY and CDR2 SYGVKD. The CDR3 region has the DNA TGTGCCACCTCCGCAGGGAAGTCGAACACTGAAGCTTTCTTT. This gives the protein CATSAGKSNTEAFF.

The CDR3 spells CSVDAGTGGEAFF. CDR3 sequence (DNA): TGCAGCGTTGACGCCGGGACAGGGGGCGAAGCTTTCTTT. This chain links TRBV29-1 with TRBJ1-1, with TRBD1 identical over 12 bases. V lost 3 bases to trimming and J lost 8 bases; unmatched junction nucleotides: 4. CDR3 size: 13 residues. Looked up from germline, CDR1 is SQVTM and CDR2 is ANQGSEA.

The chain employs TRBV7-9 and TRBJ1-1; tentative D call: TRBD1 (5 bases). The CDR3 extends over 16 amino acids. The V gene lost 4 bases and the J gene lost 7 bases, with 22 bases spanning the gap. Germline CDR1 SEHNR, CDR2 FQNEAQ (reference sequence). The CDR3 DNA is TGTGCCAGCAGCTCGCCCCGCCGGGACCCGAGAGGTGAAGCTTTCTTT. This gives the protein CASSSPRRDPRGEAFF. Looking up the rest from reference TRBV7-9 and TRBJ1-1 gives the full variable domain: DTGVSQNPRHKITKRGQNVTFRCDPISEHNRLYWYRQTLGQGPEFLTYFQNEAQLEKSRLLSDRFSAERPKGSFSTLEIQRTEQGDSAMYLCASSSPRRDPRGEAFFGQGTRLTVV.

The chain has TRBV28 and TRBJ2-1, with TRBD2 matching over 8 bases. This CDR3 contains 13 residues. V shed 7 bases, J shed 1 base, and the junction held 0 bases outside the gene matches. Germline values: CDR1 MDHEN, CDR2 SYDVKM. This chain's CDR3 is CASTSGSYNEQFF. CDR3 in DNA: TGTGCCAGCACTAGCGGGTCCTACAATGAGCAGTTCTTC.

The chain has TRBV4-1 and TRBJ2-7; possible D gene TRBD2, 5 bases. V lost 1 base and J lost 3, with 10 bases in between. Germline CDR1 and CDR2: MGHRA and YSYEKL. The CDR3 is made up of 14 amino acids. CDR3 amino acids: CASSQADGNYEQYF. CDR3 nucleotides: TGCGCCAGCAGCCAAGCAGACGGGAACTACGAGCAGTACTTC.

This chain uses TRBV27 with TRBJ2-7; tentatively, D is TRBD2 (6 bases). Germline V CDR1 and CDR2: MNHEY, SMNVEV (reference sequence). The CDR3 loop spans 14 amino acids. Trimming shortened V by 7 bases and J by 2 bases, and 15 bases separated the two germline ends. The CDR3 reads CASKRLAKTYEQYF. The CDR3, as DNA: TGTGCCAGCAAGAGGCTAGCGAAGACCTACGAGCAGTACTTC.

This chain uses TRBV29-1 with TRBJ2-1; 9 bases map to TRBD2. Germline V gives CDR1 SQVTM, CDR2 ANQGSEA. This CDR3 is 13 amino acids long. The ends lost 3 bases at V and 5 bases at J; junction bases unmatched: 2. The CDR3 DNA sequence: TGCAGCGTTGACCCTAGCGGGAACAATGAGCAGTTCTTC. It codes for CSVDPSGNNEQFF.

By share, this clone counts as medium-sized. V is TRBV28 and J is TRBJ1-2; D call uncertain. V lost 5 bases, J lost 4 bases, and 17 bases lay in between. The CDR3 is 15 amino acids. Germline V gene sequence: CDR1 MDHEN, CDR2 SYDVKM. This chain's CDR3 is CASSLTTRTGYGYTF. The CDR3 nucleotides are TGTGCCAGCAGTCTCACTACTCGGACGGGCTATGGCTACACCTTC.

This sequence joins TRBV28 and TRBJ2-2; D might be TRBD1 (6 bases). The CDR3 has 16 residues. V lost 11 bases and J lost 0, with 19 bases in between. Looked up from germline, CDR1 is MDHEN and CDR2 is SYDVKM. The CDR3 bases are TGTGCCGCTACAGGGATCCTGTCTGCGAACACCGGGGAGCTGTTTTTT. Translated, it gives CAATGILSANTGELFF.

The chain uses TRBV5-4 and TRBJ2-7, with D possibly being TRBD2 (5 bases). Germline V gives CDR1 SGHNT, CDR2 YYREEE (reference sequence). Trimming removed 0 bases from V and 3 bases from J, with 7 bases in between. The CDR3 covers 13 residues. The CDR3 here is CASSLGGYYEQYF. CDR3 nucleotide sequence: TGTGCCAGCAGCTTGGGCGGGTACTACGAGCAGTACTTC.

The V and J genes are TRBV21-1 and TRBJ2-7. TRBV21-1 is listed as a pseudogene. The CDR3 loop spans 16 amino acids. This CDR3 is CASSRRGRDGSYEQYF. As DNA, the CDR3 is TGTGCCAGCAGCCGACGGGGCCGGGACGGCTCCTACGAGCAGTACTTC.

J is TRBJ2-1 and V is TRBV11-2, with D perhaps being TRBD1 or TRBD2 (5 bases each). The CDR3 sequence is 13 residues long. Germline CDR1 SGHAT, CDR2 FQNNGV. Trimming took off 0 bases at V and 9 bases at J, with 9 bases between the two ends. CDR3 amino acids: CASSLDPGTEQFF. The CDR3 DNA is TGTGCCAGCAGCTTAGACCCAGGGACTGAGCAGTTCTTC.

This clone has a single count. The J gene is TRBJ2-1, the V gene TRBV7-9; the match to TRBD2 covers 9 bases. Germline trimming cut 5 bases from V and 8 bases from J; bases unmatched to any gene: 10. This CDR3 is 15 amino acids long. Per the germline V gene, CDR1 is SEHNR and CDR2 is FQNEAQ (reference sequence). The CDR3 DNA sequence: TGTGCCAGCAGCCTCCCTAGCGGGATAGGATATGAGCAGTTCTTC. This gives the protein CASSLPSGIGYEQFF.

This chain connects TRBV4-1 to TRBJ2-3, with D maybe TRBD2 (6 bases). V was trimmed by 1 base and J by 0 bases, leaving 17 bases between them. This CDR3 is 18 amino acids long. CDR1 and CDR2 from the germline V gene are MGHRA and YSYEKL. The DNA of the CDR3 is TGCGCCAGCAGCCAAGTTCCCCCTACTAGCACTAGCACAGATACGCAGTATTTT. Its translation is CASSQVPPTSTSTDTQYF.

This clone has only a few counts. The V call is TRBV18, the J call TRBJ1-2; D is ambiguous. The germline gives CDR1 KGHSH, CDR2 LQKENI. The CDR3 is 16 residues long. Trimming cost V 2 bases and J 6 bases, with 19 bases left between them. CDR3 nucleotides: TGTGCCAGCTCACCAAGAGAAGGGATGAGAGTGGATGGCTACACCTTC. Amino acid sequence: CASSPREGMRVDGYTF.

The V gene is TRBV7-9, the J gene TRBJ2-1, with TRBD2 matching 12 bases. The length of the CDR3 is 16 residues. The germline gives CDR1 SEHNR, CDR2 FQNEAQ (reference sequence). After removal of 5 bases from V and 8 bases from J, the junction contained 10 bases not matched to a gene. The CDR3 sequence is CASSPRLAGAGDEQFF. The DNA for the CDR3 is TGTGCCAGCAGCCCTCGACTAGCGGGAGCCGGGGATGAGCAGTTCTTC.

This clone came up a few times. The chain recombines TRBV7-6 with TRBJ2-5; D is unclear. This CDR3 region has 12 residues. Trimming took off 1 base at V and 3 bases at J, with 3 bases between the two ends. The germline gives CDR1 SGHVS, CDR2 FNYEAQ. CDR3: CASSLGEETQYF. Written as DNA, the CDR3 is TGTGCCAGCAGCTTAGGAGAAGAGACCCAGTACTTC.